This T cell receptor (beta chain) was observed in a study of T cells generated in artificial thymic organoids listed by TCRdb under 2017. For the wider study: The TCR alpha and beta CDR3 repertoires of CD8 single positive T cells derived from in vitro artificial thymic organoids were compared with those of thymic and peripheral blood naive CD8 T cells. The repertoire sequencing data shown were described as representative of three independent experiments.

Overall results and qualifications from the work: CD8 single positive T cells derived from organoids showed physiological TCR clonotype diversity comparable to the diversity seen in thymic and blood naive CD8 T cells. No skewed Valpha or Vbeta usage appeared in organoid-derived T cells, arguing against dominance of unconventional lineages or clonal expansions.

To build the artificial thymic organoids, human HSPCs were aggregated with MS5 murine stromal cells that had been transduced with human DLL1, and the aggregates were cultured at an air-liquid interface. Organoids were seeded with FACS-purified CD34+CD3- hematopoietic stem and progenitor cells depleted of residual T cells. Organoids were cultured in serum-free RB27 medium: RPMI 1640 supplemented with B27, FLT3L, IL-7 and ascorbic acid. Before RNA extraction, CD3+TCRalphabeta+CD8 single positive T cells from both organoids and thymus were sorted by FACS. For each sample, total RNA was purified from approximately 40,000 to 200,000 sorted cells using the RNeasy Micro kit, and RNA quality was assessed on an Agilent RNA 6000 Nano chip. In its sample, this clonotype comes out as medium-sized (0.01 to 0.1%). Its antigen has not been determined. There are no base qualities to consult, and no much larger clone falls within one base.

TCRalpha and TCRbeta libraries were amplified separately by semi-nested PCR with Advantage 2 and reverse primers in the TRAC or TRBC constant regions. The amount of total RNA going into first-strand cDNA synthesis ranged between about 3 and 500 ng. TCR cDNA libraries were made by 5'-RACE with the SMARTer PCR cDNA Synthesis kit, using a poly-dT primer for first-strand synthesis. The semi-nested reverse primers in the constant regions carried 5-nucleotide sample-specific barcodes, and the PCR products were cleaned up with the Zymo DNA Clean and Concentrator-5 kit. Up to ten barcoded samples were pooled, ligated to Illumina adaptors and sequenced on an Illumina MiSeq as 2 x 150 bp paired-end reads. The published analysis was carried out like this. After demultiplexing, reads were aligned with BLAT to a custom library containing all human TRAV, TRAJ, TRBV, TRBD and TRBJ combinations from IMGT. The best BLAT hits were picked using pslCDnaFilter (-maxAligns=1, -ignoreIntrons), and custom Perl scripts were used to calculate clonotype frequencies. TCRdb passed the public sequencing reads through fastp at Q25 and MiXCR, retaining productive beta sequences. Each record represents a unique CDR3 protein, reported with the most common genes and DNA among its rows. TCRdb, rather than the study authors, made the V and J calls. The sample table shows more than 6,000 distinct CDR3 sequences, and 20% to 30% are seen once. The top ten constitute approximately 3.3% of the sample.

CDR1 and CDR2 are drawn from the germline V gene: LGHNT, FRNRAP. From the cysteine up to the phenylalanine, the CDR3 has a length of 16 residues. Here the CDR3 DNA is all that survives: 48 bases in frame from base 1. Deletion took 0 bases off V and 1 base off J, with a span of 12 bases between the germline ends. The source is a human donor who gave cord blood stem cells for thymic organoid culture, a cardiac surgery patient who gave postnatal thymus, or a blood donor (not recorded which). Source material: naive CD8+ T cells grown in artificial thymic organoids from cord blood stem and progenitor cells. Per the publication, the cell subset or site label means: CD3+TCRalphabeta+CD8SP T cells; for blood, CD45RO-CCR7+ naive CD8+ T cells. The chain uses TRBV12-5 and TRBJ1-2, with the D gene not clear enough to name. The DNA sequence follows: TGTGCTAGTGGTTTGGTTGGGCGCGGGCTTAACTATGGCTACACCTTC. This encodes CASGLVGRGLNYGYTF.